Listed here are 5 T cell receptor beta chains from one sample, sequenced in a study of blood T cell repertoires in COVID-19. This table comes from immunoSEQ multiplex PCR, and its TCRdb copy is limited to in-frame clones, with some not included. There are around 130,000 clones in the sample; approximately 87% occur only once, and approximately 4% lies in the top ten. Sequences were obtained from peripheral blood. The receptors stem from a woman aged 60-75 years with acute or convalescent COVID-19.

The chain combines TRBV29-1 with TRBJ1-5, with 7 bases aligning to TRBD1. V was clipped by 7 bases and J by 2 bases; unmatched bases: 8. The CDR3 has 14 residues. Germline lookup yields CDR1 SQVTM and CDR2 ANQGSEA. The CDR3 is CSASTGIRNQPQHF. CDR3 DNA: TGCAGCGCCTCGACAGGGATCCGCAATCAGCCCCAGCATTTT.

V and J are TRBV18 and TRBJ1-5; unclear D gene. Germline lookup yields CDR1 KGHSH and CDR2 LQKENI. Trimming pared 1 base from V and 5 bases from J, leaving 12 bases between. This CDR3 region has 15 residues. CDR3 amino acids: CASSPRENRDQPQHF. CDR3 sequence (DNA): TGTGCCAGCTCACCACGGGAGAACCGAGATCAGCCCCAGCATTTT.

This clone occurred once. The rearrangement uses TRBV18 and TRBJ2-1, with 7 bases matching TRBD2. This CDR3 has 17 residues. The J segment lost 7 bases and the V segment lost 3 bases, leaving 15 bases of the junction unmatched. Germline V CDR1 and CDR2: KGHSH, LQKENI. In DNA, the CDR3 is TGTGCCAGCTCACCGTACCCCGCGGGAGTCGATAGGAATGAGCAGTTCTTC. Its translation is CASSPYPAGVDRNEQFF.

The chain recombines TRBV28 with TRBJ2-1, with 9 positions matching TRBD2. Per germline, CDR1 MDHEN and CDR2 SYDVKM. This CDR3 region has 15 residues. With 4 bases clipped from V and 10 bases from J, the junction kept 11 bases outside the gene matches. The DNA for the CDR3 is TGTGCCAGCAGTTGGCCCGGGACTAGCTCTGAGGAGCAGTTCTTC. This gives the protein CASSWPGTSSEEQFF.

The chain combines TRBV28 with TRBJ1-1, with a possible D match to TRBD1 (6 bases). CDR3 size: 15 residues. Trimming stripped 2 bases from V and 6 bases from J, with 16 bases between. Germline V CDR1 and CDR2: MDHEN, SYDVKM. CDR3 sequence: CASSLGGAGEAEAFF. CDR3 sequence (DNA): TGTGCCAGCAGTTTAGGGGGGGCAGGAGAAGCTGAAGCTTTCTTT.